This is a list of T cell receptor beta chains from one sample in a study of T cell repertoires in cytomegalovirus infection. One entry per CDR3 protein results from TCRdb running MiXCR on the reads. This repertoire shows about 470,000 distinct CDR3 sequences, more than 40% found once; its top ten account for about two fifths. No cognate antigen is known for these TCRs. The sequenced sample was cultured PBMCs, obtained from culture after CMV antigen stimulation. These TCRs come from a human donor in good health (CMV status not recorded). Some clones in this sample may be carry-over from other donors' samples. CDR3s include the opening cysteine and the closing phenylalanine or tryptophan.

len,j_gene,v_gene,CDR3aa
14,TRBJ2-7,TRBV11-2,CASSFYRGVGEQYF
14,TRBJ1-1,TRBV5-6,CASSWDRSNTEAFF
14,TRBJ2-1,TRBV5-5,CASSFVVGSNEQFF
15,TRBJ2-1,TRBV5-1,CASSPAWGANNEQFF
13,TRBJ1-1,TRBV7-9,CASSQITGRGIFF
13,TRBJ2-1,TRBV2,CASSTGAGDEQFF
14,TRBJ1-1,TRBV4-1,CASSPGARATEAFF
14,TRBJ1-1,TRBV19,CASSMVFGVTEAFF
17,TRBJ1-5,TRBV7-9,CASSLGLLGEGNQPQHF
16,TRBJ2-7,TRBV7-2,CASSFGLVSLTYEQYF
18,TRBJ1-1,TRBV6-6,CASSYSFSPGGFDTEAFF
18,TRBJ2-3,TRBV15,CATSTFLDRGVDTDTQYF
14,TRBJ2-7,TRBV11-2,CASSLVRGTGEQYF
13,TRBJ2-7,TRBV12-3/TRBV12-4,CASSLSPLDEQYF
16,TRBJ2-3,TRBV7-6,CASSKGLPASTDTQYF
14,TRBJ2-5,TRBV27,CASSSGGGAKTQYF
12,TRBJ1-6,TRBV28,CASSLLGLALHF
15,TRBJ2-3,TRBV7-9,CASSSRVSWGDTQYF
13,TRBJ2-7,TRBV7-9,CSSSLGRTYEQYF
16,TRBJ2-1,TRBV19,CASSGKRGPFEGEQFF
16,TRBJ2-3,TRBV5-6,CASSLARARSTDTQYF
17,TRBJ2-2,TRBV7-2,CASSLGAGSHRTGELFF
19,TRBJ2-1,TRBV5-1,CASSFSGTSGSLRDNEQFF
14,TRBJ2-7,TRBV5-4,CASSRTSIISEQYF
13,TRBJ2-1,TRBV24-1,CATSVAGVDEQFF
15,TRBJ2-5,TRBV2,CASRETSGGAETQYF
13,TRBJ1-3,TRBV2,CASYTISGNTIYF
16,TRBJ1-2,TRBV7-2,CASSLAGQGENYGYTF
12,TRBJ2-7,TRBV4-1,CASSQSVGQQYF
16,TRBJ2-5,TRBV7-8,CASSPGTGAHQETQYF
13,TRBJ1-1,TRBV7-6,CASSLAGESGLFF
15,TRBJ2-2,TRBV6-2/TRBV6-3,CASSQLTGATGELFF
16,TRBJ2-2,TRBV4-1,CASSHLSWGKTGELFF
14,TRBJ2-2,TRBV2,CASSGIRDTGELFF
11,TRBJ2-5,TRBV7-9,CASSTSETQYF
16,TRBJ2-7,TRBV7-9,CASSLGSQGPNVIRYF
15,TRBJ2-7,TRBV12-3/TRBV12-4,CASSSPNGSDYEQYF
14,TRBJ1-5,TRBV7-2,CASSLYSGIQPQHF
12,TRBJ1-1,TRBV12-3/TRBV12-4,CASTGPVGEAFF
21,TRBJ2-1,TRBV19,CASSNPGLAGDHINSYNEQFF
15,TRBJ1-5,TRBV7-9,CASSFGTGDNQPQHF
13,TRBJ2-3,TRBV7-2,CASARVFADTQYF
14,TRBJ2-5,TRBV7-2,CASSAGQGFGTQYF
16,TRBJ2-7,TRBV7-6,CASSPGGASGIYEQYF
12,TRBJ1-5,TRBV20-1,CSVRQGNQPQHF
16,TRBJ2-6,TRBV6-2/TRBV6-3,CASRPQRGLGPYVLTF
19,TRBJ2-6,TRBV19,CASSTKPTGTSSGANVLTF
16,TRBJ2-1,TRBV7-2,CASSLVAGASYNEQFF
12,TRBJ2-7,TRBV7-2,CASSLGPWEQYF
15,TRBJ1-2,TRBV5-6,CASSLEPGGDYGYTF